Presented here are 22 T cell receptor beta chains from one specimen sequenced in a study of T cells in Graves' hyperthyroidism and ophthalmopathy. What was amplified from RNA transcripts were TCR beta CDR3 regions. RT-PCR in the first round (using the HTBI primer set) targeted the TCR CDR3. TCRdb processed the multiplex PCR reads anew with MiXCR; each CDR3 protein has one entry. This sample carries approximately 530,000 distinct CDR3 sequences, over 15% of them seen once, and the ten largest clones take around 18%. The sequencing sample was made of blood. The receptors shown here come from a woman younger than 35 with Graves' hyperthyroidism.

J is TRBJ2-1 and V is TRBV5-1, with D perhaps TRBD2 (5 bases). From germline, CDR1 is SGHRS and CDR2 YFSETQ. The CDR3 consists of 14 residues. V was trimmed by 2 bases and J by 7 bases, leaving 13 bases between them. CDR3 protein: CASSFEGRGNEQFF. CDR3 DNA sequence: TGCGCCAGCAGCTTCGAGGGAAGAGGTAATGAGCAGTTCTTC.

V gene TRBV19 combines with J gene TRBJ1-5; no firm D call. CDR1 is LNHDA, CDR2 SQIVND, per germline (reference sequence). The V end lost 1 base, the J end lost 4 bases, and 8 bases lay between the germline ends. The CDR3 covers 14 residues. The CDR3 is CASSIGSLNQPQHF. The DNA for the CDR3 is TGTGCCAGTAGTATAGGCTCCCTAAATCAGCCCCAGCATTTT.

This clonotype was counted ten times or more. The rearrangement joins TRBV27 to TRBJ1-1; no clear D. The V gene lost 3 bases and the J gene lost 0 bases, with 14 bases spanning the gap. This CDR3 spans 16 amino acids. In germline, CDR1 is MNHEY, CDR2 SMNVEV (reference sequence). CDR3 in DNA: TGTGCCAGCAGTTTCGCGGGTGCCGGGCTGAACACTGAAGCTTTCTTT. Amino acids: CASSFAGAGLNTEAFF.

This clonotype was recorded at least ten times. The chain is built from TRBV29-1 and TRBJ2-4, with 7 bases aligning to TRBD1. This CDR3 has 14 amino acids. Germline V lookup: CDR1 SQVTM, CDR2 ANQGSEA. After removal of 4 bases from V and 9 bases from J, the junction contained 12 bases not matched to a gene. The CDR3 sequence is CSVGWDRPRCIQYF. DNA of the CDR3: TGCAGCGTTGGTTGGGACAGACCCAGATGCATTCAGTACTTC.

This clonotype showed up many times. The genes are TRBV13 and TRBJ1-5, with TRBD1 matching over 7 bases. In germline, CDR1 is PRHDT, CDR2 FYEKMQ (reference sequence). The CDR3 contains 16 residues. V was clipped by 1 base and J by 2 bases; unmatched bases: 5. The DNA of the CDR3 is TGTGCCAGCAGCTTAGTGAGGGGGCTTGGCAATCAGCCCCAGCATTTT. Amino acid sequence: CASSLVRGLGNQPQHF.

This clonotype occurred many times. V and J are TRBV11-2 and TRBJ2-7; unclear D gene. The CDR3 has 11 amino acids. Germline assignment: CDR1 SGHAT and CDR2 FQNNGV. The V gene lost 7 bases and the J gene lost 3 bases, with 7 bases spanning the gap. As DNA, the CDR3 is TGTGCCAGCACGGACGGCTACGAGCAGTACTTC. Encoded protein: CASTDGYEQYF.

This clonotype was detected ten times or more. The chain couples TRBV7-2 to TRBJ2-5; 7 nucleotides match TRBD1. This CDR3 comprises 17 residues. CDR1 and CDR2 (germline): SGHTA, FQGNSA. With V trimmed by 5 bases and J by 3 bases, 15 bases remained unmatched. The CDR3 bases are TGTGCCAGCAGCGTAGTACCCCGACAGGGATGGGAAGAGACCCAGTACTTC. Its translation is CASSVVPRQGWEETQYF.

This rearrangement joins TRBV6-6 to TRBJ2-1; 7 bases align to TRBD1. V lost 2 bases and J lost 4; bases outside the gene matches: 8. This CDR3 is built from 16 residues. Germline CDR1 MNHNY, CDR2 SVGAGI (reference sequence). The CDR3 is CASSYAGARGYNEQFF. In nucleotides, the CDR3 is TGTGCCAGCAGTTACGCTGGGGCCAGGGGGTACAATGAGCAGTTCTTC.

This clonotype was recorded at least ten times. The chain combines TRBV12-3 or TRBV12-4 with TRBJ1-3; no reliable D call. CDR3 length: 14 residues. The ends were cut back, 6 bases at V and 7 bases at J, with 16 bases in the middle. CDR3: CASSSVGGRNTIYF. The CDR3 nucleotides are TGTGCCAGCAGCTCGGTTGGAGGCCGGAACACCATATATTTT.

This clonotype was detected only a few times. The rearrangement joins TRBV6-1 to TRBJ2-2; D uncertain. Germline assignment: CDR1 MNHNS and CDR2 SASEGT. V dropped 6 bases and J dropped 7 bases, with 9 bases sitting between them. The CDR3 is 12 amino acids. The CDR3 protein is CASSSPGGELFF. DNA for the CDR3: TGTGCCAGCAGCTCACCTGGCGGGGAGCTGTTTTTT.

The table lists this clonotype with many counts. The rearrangement uses TRBV11-2 and TRBJ2-5; no clear D. CDR1 and CDR2 (germline): SGHAT, FQNNGV. Trimming took off 2 bases at V and 0 bases at J, with 13 bases between the two ends. The CDR3 contains 16 residues. The CDR3 region has the DNA TGTGCCAGCAGCTTACGGAGATTAAAGTACCAAGAGACCCAGTACTTC. The encoded protein is CASSLRRLKYQETQYF.

This chain links TRBV7-9 with TRBJ2-1, with 8 positions matching TRBD2. This CDR3 is 16 amino acids long. Losses at the gene ends were 2 bases for V and 8 bases for J; bases not matched to a gene: 11. CDR1 and CDR2 (germline): SEHNR, FQNEAQ (reference sequence). The CDR3 DNA follows: TGTGCCAGCAGCTTAACGGGGGGGCTTCTTAGAGATGAGCAGTTCTTC. Translating gives CASSLTGGLLRDEQFF.

The sample holds many counts of this clonotype. The CDR3 reads CASSWAGAHTGELFF. The CDR3 nucleotides read TGTGCCAGCAGTTGGGCGGGGGCGCACACCGGGGAGCTGTTTTTT. The rearrangement uses TRBV6-1 and TRBJ2-2; maybe TRBD2 (7 bases). Trimming took off 5 bases at V and 3 bases at J, with 13 bases between the two ends. CDR3 length: 15 amino acids. Germline CDR1 MNHNS, CDR2 SASEGT.

This rearrangement joins TRBV6-4 to TRBJ2-1; 9 bases align to TRBD2. Germline loops: CDR1 MRHNA, CDR2 SNTAGT. The length of the CDR3 is 16 residues. Trimming at V came to 0 bases and at J to 4 bases, leaving 4 bases not matched to a gene. The CDR3 sequence is CASSDSSSGDYNEQFF. The CDR3 region has the DNA TGTGCCAGCAGTGACTCGTCTAGCGGGGATTACAATGAGCAGTTCTTC.

Many counts were recorded for this clonotype. The CDR3 spells CASSEAGSAFF. For the CDR3, the DNA is TGTGCCAGCAGTGAAGCGGGCTCGGCTTTCTTT. The chain carries TRBV2 and TRBJ1-1, with unresolved D. The CDR3 extends over 11 amino acids. V lost 0 bases and J 11 bases, leaving 7 bases between the germline ends. The germline gives CDR1 SNHLY, CDR2 FYNNEI.

J is TRBJ1-2 and V is TRBV9, with no clear D. The germline CDR1 and CDR2 sequences are SGDLS and YYNGEE. The V gene lost 4 bases and the J gene lost 4 bases, with 8 bases spanning the gap. The length of the CDR3 is 12 residues. The CDR3 protein is CASSFDVYGYTF. The CDR3 DNA reads TGTGCCAGCAGCTTCGACGTCTATGGCTACACCTTC. Together with reference TRBV9 and TRBJ1-2, the CDR3 gives the full variable domain: DSGVTQTPKHLITATGQRVTLRCSPRSGDLSVYWYQQSLDQGLQFLIQYYNGEERAKGNILERFSAQQFPDLHSELNLSSLELGDSALYFCASSFDVYGYTFGSGTRLTVV.

The chain recombines TRBV29-1 with TRBJ2-1; TRBD1 matches 12 bases. V trimming: 5 bases; J trimming: 8 bases; junction bases outside the gene matches: 7. Germline V CDR1 and CDR2: SQVTM, ANQGSEA. The CDR3 runs 14 residues. Written as DNA, the CDR3 is TGCAGCGTTTCTGACGGGACAGGGGGCGATGAGCAGTTCTTC. This gives the protein CSVSDGTGGDEQFF.

The rearrangement uses TRBV12-3 or TRBV12-4 and TRBJ1-5; tentative D call: TRBD1 (5 bases). V shed 8 bases and J shed 3 bases, with 17 bases lying between them. The CDR3 has 15 amino acids. The CDR3 is CASALRGTINQPQHF. DNA for the CDR3: TGTGCCAGCGCCTTAAGGGGTACCATCAATCAGCCCCAGCATTTT.

This clonotype was counted at least ten times. The chain recombines TRBV10-3 with TRBJ2-5; TRBD1 is a possible D gene (5 bases). The germline V gene encodes CDR1 ENHRY and CDR2 SYGVKD. The CDR3 runs to 14 residues. Deletions cut 8 bases from V and 0 bases from J, with 13 bases between. The CDR3 loop reads CAIGQGRDQETQYF. Here the CDR3 DNA reads TGTGCCATCGGTCAGGGTAGGGACCAAGAGACCCAGTACTTC.

This clonotype was seen only a few times. The chain uses TRBV2 and TRBJ2-7, with 10 bases matching TRBD1. The ends lost 6 bases at V and 5 bases at J; junction bases unmatched: 10. CDR1 SNHLY and CDR2 FYNNEI come from the germline V gene. This CDR3 has 15 residues. The CDR3 is CASSPSRDRGNEQYF. The CDR3 bases are TGTGCCAGCAGCCCATCCCGGGACAGGGGAAACGAGCAGTACTTC.

In the case of this clonotype: The conserved phenylalanine or tryptophan is not found at the CDR3 terminus, so this likely reflects a read error. V is TRBV11-2 and J is TRBJ2-7, with 7 bases lining up with TRBD1. Per germline, CDR1 SGHAT and CDR2 FQNNGV. The CDR3 is 15 residues long. The CDR3 is CASSSLRDSSFEQYL. In DNA, the CDR3 is TGTGCCAGCAGCAGTCTCCGGGACAGCTCCTTCGAGCAGTACCTC.

This clonotype has ten or more counts. V usage is TRBV12-3 or TRBV12-4 and J usage is TRBJ2-7; 9 bases align to TRBD1. Unmatched junction bases numbered 9, after V lost 6 bases and J lost 0 bases. The length of the CDR3 is 16 residues. The CDR3 nucleotides are TGTGCCAGCAGCGAATCATTGACAGGGGGCTCCTACGAGCAGTACTTC. Encoded protein: CASSESLTGGSYEQYF.